The 6 T cell receptor beta chains reported below all come from one sample, sequenced in a study of T cells after posttransplantation cyclophosphamide. Some clones are missing from TCRdb's copy, which holds only in-frame ones; the method was immunoSEQ multiplex PCR. The specimen has some 50,000 clones, none found just once. The sample consisted of PBMCs. These receptors originate from a man aged 40-49 years in good health, CMV-negative, and a related stem cell transplant donor.

This clone has a count of ten or more. CDR3 residues: CASRLGTGGRGGQFF. The CDR3 nucleotides are TGTGCCAGCAGACTAGGGACAGGGGGCCGGGGTGGGCAGTTCTTC. This rearrangement joins TRBV7-9 to TRBJ2-1, with TRBD1 matching over 12 bases. Per germline, CDR1 SEHNR and CDR2 FQNEAQ (reference sequence). The CDR3 extends over 15 amino acids. J gave up 12 bases and V 6 bases, and 12 bases lay outside the gene matches.

There are a few counts of this clone. The V call is TRBV6-5, the J call TRBJ2-5; D gene ambiguous. The DNA end is more similar to TRBJ2-7, so the J call may be wrong. This CDR3 is built from 13 residues. Germline V gene lookup returns CDR1 MNHEY and CDR2 SVGAGI. As DNA, the CDR3 is TGTGCCAGCAGTTACAACCTGTACTACGAGCAGTACTTC. Translating it yields CASSYNLYYEQYF.

This clone has at least ten counts. The V gene is TRBV7-9, the J gene TRBJ2-5, with 10 bases identical to TRBD2. J was trimmed by 5 bases and V by 5 bases; bases with no gene match: 8. The CDR3 runs to 15 residues. Looked up from germline, CDR1 is SEHNR and CDR2 is FQNEAQ (reference sequence). CDR3 nucleotides: TGTGCCAGCAGCGGGATAGCGGGAGGTATGGAGACCCAGTACTTC. This gives the protein CASSGIAGGMETQYF.

This clone appeared many times. The chain couples TRBV7-9 to TRBJ2-1, with TRBD2 identical over 7 bases. CDR3 length: 15 amino acids. From germline, CDR1 is SEHNR and CDR2 FQNEAQ (reference sequence). J gave up 6 bases and V 3 bases, and 8 bases lay outside the gene matches. The CDR3 sequence is CASSFDWQRGNEQFF. For the CDR3, the DNA is TGTGCCAGCAGCTTCGACTGGCAGCGGGGCAATGAGCAGTTCTTC.

This clone has a count of ten or more. V usage is TRBV27 and J usage is TRBJ2-1; 8 nucleotides match TRBD2. Germline loops: CDR1 MNHEY, CDR2 SMNVEV (reference sequence). The CDR3 has 16 residues. Trimming cost V 6 bases and J 0 bases; bases outside gene matches: 7. Here the CDR3 reads CASRTSGDPSYNEQFF. CDR3 DNA: TGTGCCAGCAGAACTAGCGGAGACCCCTCCTACAATGAGCAGTTCTTC.

This clone was counted many times. The rearrangement joins TRBV7-9 to TRBJ2-5; tentative D call: TRBD2 (5 bases). CDR3 length: 16 amino acids. V was pared by 6 bases and J by 2 bases, with 19 bases between. Germline V gene sequence: CDR1 SEHNR, CDR2 FQNEAQ (reference sequence). The CDR3 region is CASSLRRALLQETQYF. DNA of the CDR3: TGTGCCAGCAGTCTCAGGCGGGCTCTCCTACAAGAGACCCAGTACTTC.